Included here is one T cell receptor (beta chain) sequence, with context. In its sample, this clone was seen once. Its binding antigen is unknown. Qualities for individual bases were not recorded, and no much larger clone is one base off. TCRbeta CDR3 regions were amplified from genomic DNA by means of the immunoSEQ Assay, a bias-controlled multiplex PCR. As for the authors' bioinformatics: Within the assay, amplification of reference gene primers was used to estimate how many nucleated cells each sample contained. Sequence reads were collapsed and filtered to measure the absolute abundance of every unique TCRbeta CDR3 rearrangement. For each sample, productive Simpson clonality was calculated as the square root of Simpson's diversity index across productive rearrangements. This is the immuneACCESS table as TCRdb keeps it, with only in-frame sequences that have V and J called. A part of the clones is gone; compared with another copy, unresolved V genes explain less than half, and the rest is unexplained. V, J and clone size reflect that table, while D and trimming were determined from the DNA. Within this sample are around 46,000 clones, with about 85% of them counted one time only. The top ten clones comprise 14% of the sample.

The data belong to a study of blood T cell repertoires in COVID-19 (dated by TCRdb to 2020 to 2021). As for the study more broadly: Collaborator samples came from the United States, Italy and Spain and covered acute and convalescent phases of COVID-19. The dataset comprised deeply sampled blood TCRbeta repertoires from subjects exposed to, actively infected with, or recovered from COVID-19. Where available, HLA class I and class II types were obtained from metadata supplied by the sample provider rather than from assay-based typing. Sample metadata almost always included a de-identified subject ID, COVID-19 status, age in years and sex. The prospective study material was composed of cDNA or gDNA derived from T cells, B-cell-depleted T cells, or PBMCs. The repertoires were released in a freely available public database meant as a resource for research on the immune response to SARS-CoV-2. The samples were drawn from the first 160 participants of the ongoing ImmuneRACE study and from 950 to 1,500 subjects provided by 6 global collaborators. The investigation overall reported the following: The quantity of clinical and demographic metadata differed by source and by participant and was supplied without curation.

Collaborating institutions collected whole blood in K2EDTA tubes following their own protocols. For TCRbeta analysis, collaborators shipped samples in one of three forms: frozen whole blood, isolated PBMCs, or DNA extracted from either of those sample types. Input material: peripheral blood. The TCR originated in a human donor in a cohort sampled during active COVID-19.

In nucleotide form, the sequence is TGTGCCAGCAGCCCGGGACAGGGTAAGTACGAGCAGTACTTC. Its translation is CASSPGQGKYEQYF. The sequence joins TRBV5-6 to TRBJ2-7; TRBD1 lines up with 9 middle nucleotides. V is pruned by 4 bases and J by 4 bases, leaving 6 bases of the junction without a gene match. CDR1 and CDR2, per the germline V gene, are SGHDT and YYEEEE. The CDR3 spans 14 residues, from the cysteine through the phenylalanine. Just the 42-base CDR3 DNA is kept, in frame starting at base 1.